The entry that follows covers one T cell receptor (beta chain) sequence. This clone was counted between two and nine times. What antigen it recognizes has not been identified. No much larger clonotype is one base removed from it; base qualities were not supplied. Single viable CD3+CD4+CD8-CD45RO+ cells were sorted as memory CD4+ T cells on a FACSAria II. CMV serostatus was assessed using a Roche Elecsys assay, by which serum IgG against CMV pp150, pp28, p38 and p52 was detected. After thawing, total CD4+ T cells were enriched by positive selection with CD4 magnetic microbeads. The samples came from a different study that was designed specifically to examine the CD4+ T cell memory repertoire. Following standard operating procedures, peripheral blood mononuclear cells were isolated and cryopreserved, while serum was kept at -80 degrees C. CD3-PerCP (BW264/56), CD4-APC (RPA-T4), CD45RO-PE (UCHT1) and CD8-Pacific Orange (3B5) antibodies were used for staining, and non-viable cells were excluded with Sytox blue.

The Quick-DNA Microprep Kit was used to extract genomic DNA from the sorted cells. TCRbeta DNA was amplified with the immunoSEQ hsTCRbeta kit following the manufacturer's protocol. An Illumina MiSeq instrument was used to sequence the TCRbeta libraries. The published analysis was carried out like this. Following removal of out-of-frame sequences, 2.3 million or so distinct TCRbeta sequences were retained, with an average of around 67,000 per individual. Each individual was scored using the number of about 180 previously reported CMV-associated TCRbeta sequences that the individual carried and the total number of productive distinct TCRbeta sequences. A beta-binomial model was reimplemented in Python, and scikit-learn random forests with default parameters were trained on US cohort data. Classifier performance on the Belgian cohort was summarized as median AUC with percentile confidence intervals over 10,000 bootstrap iterations. TCRdb mirrors the immuneACCESS table, restricted to in-frame sequences. Some clones are absent from its copies; in checked studies, under half trace to an unresolved V gene, and the reason for the others is unknown. V and J calls and clone size are copied from that table; D and trimming were computed from the DNA. This sample lists about 59,000 clones; roughly three quarters were detected once. Approximately 0.99% of the sample rests with the top ten.

Deletion took 3 bases off V and 4 bases off J, with a span of 9 bases between the germline ends. The CDR3 has 13 amino acids, counting the end cysteine and phenylalanine. Just CDR3 DNA is preserved here, 39 bases in frame from base 1. The germline V gene supplies CDR1 MDHEN and CDR2 SYDVKM. The data were taken from a study of memory CD4+ T cells and cytomegalovirus serostatus (dated by TCRdb to between 2019 and 2020). With regard to the full study: A total of about 33 healthy Belgian adults, of whom 9 were CMV seropositive and roughly 25 were CMV seronegative, were included in the cohort. The study sequenced CD4+ memory TCRbeta repertoires of a Belgian cohort with known cytomegalovirus serostatus to replicate a published TCR-based CMV serostatus classifier.

What the authors observed across the whole study: On the Belgian cohort, the classifier built on the original framework reached a median bootstrapped AUC of about 0.95, with a 95% CI of 0.76-1.00. The results were read as suggesting that the CMV-associated TCR signature is, for the most part, present in the CD4+ memory repertoire. Only CD4+CD45RO+ memory cells were sequenced, in contrast to the original study, which included naive and memory CD4+ and CD8+ populations. Among the 160 or so previously reported CMV-associated TCRbeta sequences, some 69 showed up in the CD4+ memory repertoires, with each one found in between one and five individuals. CMV serostatus prediction reached a median bootstrapped AUC of 0.95 with the original framework and 0.75 to 0.92 with a US-trained random forest.

This receptor chain uses TRBV28 and TRBJ1-2; the D gene cannot be resolved reliably. Material: memory CD4+ T cells from blood. The origin of this receptor is an adult in good health and CMV-seronegative. The DNA sequence follows: TGTGCCAGCAGTTTCCCGGCGACCTATGGCTACACCTTC. Translated, this gives CASSFPATYGYTF.